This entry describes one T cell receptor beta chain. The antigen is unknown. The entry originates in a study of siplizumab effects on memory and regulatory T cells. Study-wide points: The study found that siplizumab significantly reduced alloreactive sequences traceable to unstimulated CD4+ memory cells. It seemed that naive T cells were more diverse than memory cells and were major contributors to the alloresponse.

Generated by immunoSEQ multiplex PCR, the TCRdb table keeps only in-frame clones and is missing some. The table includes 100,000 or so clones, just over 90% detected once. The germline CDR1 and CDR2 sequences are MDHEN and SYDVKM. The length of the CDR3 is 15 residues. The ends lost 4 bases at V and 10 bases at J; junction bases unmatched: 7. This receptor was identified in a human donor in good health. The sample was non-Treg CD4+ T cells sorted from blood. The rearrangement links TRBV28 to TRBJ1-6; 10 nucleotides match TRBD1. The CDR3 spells CASSSAGTGASPLHF. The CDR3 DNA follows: TGTGCCAGCAGTTCCGCCGGGACAGGGGCCTCACCCCTCCACTTT.